These T cell receptor beta chains were read from a single sample in a study of blood T cell dynamics during melanoma immunotherapy. Profiled with immunoSEQ multiplex PCR; TCRdb holds only in-frame clones, not every one. In the table there are more than 13,000 clones, about 94% of which are singletons. The source material was blood, sampled from a patient treated with checkpoint blockade. These TCRs come from a human donor with melanoma. Each CDR3 is given with its conserved first and last residue. The order of the fields is D gene, V gene, clone size, J gene, CDR3 length, CDR3 protein, CDR3 DNA. D genes are given only for firm matches. The listing skips clone size in some rows; elsewhere it reads once, few, many or a size class.

d_gene: TRBD2
v_gene: TRBV5-1
abundance: -
j_gene: TRBJ2-3
len: 15
CDR3aa: CASSLAGGRTDTQYF
CDR3nt: TGCGCCAGCAGCTTGGCGGGGGGAAGAACAGATACGCAGTATTTT

d_gene: -
v_gene: TRBV5-4
abundance: -
j_gene: TRBJ2-3
len: 12
CDR3aa: CASSSFLDTQYF
CDR3nt: TGTGCCAGCAGCTCGTTTTTAGATACGCAGTATTTT

d_gene: -
v_gene: TRBV6-5
abundance: -
j_gene: TRBJ2-3
len: 15
CDR3aa: CASRRDSRSTDTQYF
CDR3nt: TGTGCCAGCAGGCGGGACTCCAGATCCACAGATACGCAGTATTTT

d_gene: TRBD2
v_gene: TRBV19
abundance: once
j_gene: TRBJ2-5
len: 15
CDR3aa: CASSTAGGYQETQYF
CDR3nt: TGTGCCAGTAGTACGGCGGGGGGGTACCAAGAGACCCAGTACTTC

d_gene: TRBD2
v_gene: TRBV5-1
abundance: -
j_gene: TRBJ2-3
len: 16
CDR3aa: CASSAGTSGSTDTQYF
CDR3nt: TGCGCCAGCAGCGCCGGGACTAGCGGGAGTACAGATACGCAGTATTTT

d_gene: -
v_gene: TRBV5-1
abundance: once
j_gene: TRBJ2-1
len: 15
CDR3aa: CASSLAPARSMEQFF
CDR3nt: TGCGCCAGCAGCTTGGCCCCGGCCCGTAGCATGGAGCAGTTCTTC

d_gene: TRBD1
v_gene: TRBV7-2
abundance: -
j_gene: TRBJ2-7
len: 15
CDR3aa: CASSPSTGFSYEQYF
CDR3nt: TGTGCCAGCAGCCCCTCGACAGGGTTTTCCTACGAGCAGTACTTC

d_gene: -
v_gene: TRBV25-1
abundance: -
j_gene: TRBJ1-2
len: 16
CDR3aa: CASSEYTATGDIGYTF
CDR3nt: TGTGCCAGCAGTGAATATACGGCGACGGGGGATATTGGCTACACCTTC

d_gene: -
v_gene: TRBV7-2
abundance: -
j_gene: TRBJ2-7
len: 14
CDR3aa: CASSLPPFSYEQYF
CDR3nt: TGTGCCAGCAGCTTACCTCCCTTTAGCTACGAGCAGTACTTC

d_gene: -
v_gene: TRBV10-3
abundance: once
j_gene: TRBJ2-5
len: 16
CDR3aa: CAISESPPTSQETQYF
CDR3nt: TGTGCCATCAGTGAGTCCCCACCGACTAGTCAGGAGACCCAGTACTTC

d_gene: -
v_gene: TRBV6-1
abundance: -
j_gene: TRBJ2-5
len: 13
CDR3aa: CASSDRIPVEQYF
CDR3nt: TGTGCCAGCAGTGATCGGATTCCTGTGGAGCAGTACTTC

d_gene: -
v_gene: TRBV6-6
abundance: -
j_gene: TRBJ1-3
len: 15
CDR3aa: CASSLTASSGNTIYF
CDR3nt: TGTGCCAGCAGCTTGACAGCAAGCTCTGGAAACACCATATATTTT

d_gene: -
v_gene: TRBV4-1
abundance: -
j_gene: TRBJ1-1
len: 14
CDR3aa: CASSPGLRNTEAFF
CDR3nt: TGCGCCAGCAGCCCGGGACTTAGGAACACTGAAGCTTTCTTT

d_gene: TRBD1
v_gene: TRBV5-1
abundance: -
j_gene: TRBJ1-2
len: 13
CDR3aa: CASTSDRVGGYTF
CDR3nt: TGCGCCAGCACTTCTGACAGGGTCGGGGGCTACACCTTC

d_gene: -
v_gene: TRBV9
abundance: -
j_gene: TRBJ1-6
len: 14
CDR3aa: CASSPGRAYSPLHF
CDR3nt: TGTGCCAGCAGTCCTGGACGGGCATATTCACCCCTCCACTTT

d_gene: -
v_gene: TRBV25-1
abundance: -
j_gene: TRBJ1-2
len: 16
CDR3aa: CASSPPAGSFNYGYTF
CDR3nt: TGTGCCAGCAGCCCCCCCGCGGGCAGCTTTAACTATGGCTACACCTTC

d_gene: -
v_gene: TRBV18
abundance: -
j_gene: TRBJ1-1
len: 12
CDR3aa: CASSPQGTEAFF
CDR3nt: TGTGCCAGCTCACCACAAGGGACTGAAGCTTTCTTT

d_gene: TRBD1
v_gene: TRBV5-1
abundance: -
j_gene: TRBJ1-1
len: 15
CDR3aa: CASSRQGARNTEAFF
CDR3nt: TGCGCCAGCAGCCGACAGGGGGCCCGGAACACTGAAGCTTTCTTT

d_gene: -
v_gene: TRBV2
abundance: few
j_gene: TRBJ1-6
len: 15
CDR3aa: CASSAWASRNSPLHF
CDR3nt: TGTGCCAGCAGCGCCTGGGCCAGCAGAAATTCACCCCTCCACTTT

d_gene: TRBD2
v_gene: TRBV5-1
abundance: -
j_gene: TRBJ2-1
len: 14
CDR3aa: CASSPPTSNNEQFF
CDR3nt: TGCGCCAGCAGCCCGCCGACTAGCAACAATGAGCAGTTCTTC

d_gene: -
v_gene: TRBV30
abundance: -
j_gene: TRBJ1-2
len: 12
CDR3aa: CAWSPLMHGYTF
CDR3nt: TGTGCCTGGAGCCCCTTGATGCATGGCTACACCTTC

d_gene: -
v_gene: TRBV29-1
abundance: once
j_gene: TRBJ2-7
len: 12
CDR3aa: CSVEGRGREQYF
CDR3nt: TGCAGCGTTGAGGGGAGGGGGCGAGAGCAGTACTTC

d_gene: -
v_gene: TRBV30
abundance: -
j_gene: TRBJ1-6
len: 16
CDR3aa: CAWSSGVGSYNSPLHF
CDR3nt: TGTGCCTGGAGTTCAGGGGTAGGGTCCTATAATTCACCCCTCCACTTT

d_gene: -
v_gene: TRBV4-1
abundance: -
j_gene: TRBJ2-5
len: 14
CDR3aa: CASSQEGLEETQYF
CDR3nt: TGCGCCAGCAGCCAAGAAGGTCTGGAGGAGACCCAGTACTTC

d_gene: -
v_gene: TRBV4-2
abundance: -
j_gene: TRBJ2-5
len: 14
CDR3aa: CASSLGTSQETQYF
CDR3nt: TGTGCCAGCAGCCTCGGGACTTCCCAAGAGACCCAGTACTTC

d_gene: TRBD1
v_gene: TRBV5-5
abundance: -
j_gene: TRBJ1-2
len: 14
CDR3aa: CASSFLQGGYGYTF
CDR3nt: TGTGCCAGCAGCTTTTTACAGGGGGGATATGGCTACACCTTC

d_gene: -
v_gene: TRBV25-1
abundance: -
j_gene: TRBJ2-1
len: 15
CDR3aa: CASSDPSEPYNEQFF
CDR3nt: TGTGCCAGCAGTGACCCTAGCGAGCCCTACAATGAGCAGTTCTTC

d_gene: TRBD1
v_gene: TRBV30
abundance: -
j_gene: TRBJ2-7
len: 13
CDR3aa: CALVHRGYDEQYF
CDR3nt: TGTGCCCTGGTTCACAGGGGGTACGACGAGCAGTACTTC

d_gene: -
v_gene: TRBV11-2
abundance: once
j_gene: TRBJ2-2
len: 14
CDR3aa: CASSLRTNTGELFF
CDR3nt: TGTGCCAGCAGCCTGAGGACGAACACCGGGGAGCTGTTTTTT

d_gene: TRBD1
v_gene: TRBV19
abundance: -
j_gene: TRBJ1-1
len: 14
CDR3aa: CASSSGQVNTEAFF
CDR3nt: TGTGCCAGTAGCTCGGGACAGGTCAACACTGAAGCTTTCTTT

d_gene: TRBD2
v_gene: TRBV7-2
abundance: -
j_gene: TRBJ2-5
len: 16
CDR3aa: CASSADGREYQETQYF
CDR3nt: TGTGCCAGCAGCGCGGATGGGCGGGAGTACCAAGAGACCCAGTACTTC

d_gene: TRBD1
v_gene: TRBV7-9
abundance: -
j_gene: TRBJ2-5
len: 15
CDR3aa: CASSWDATGEETQYF
CDR3nt: TGTGCCAGCAGTTGGGACGCTACAGGGGAGGAGACCCAGTACTTC

d_gene: -
v_gene: TRBV5-1
abundance: -
j_gene: TRBJ1-3
len: 15
CDR3aa: CASSFGVLSGNTIYF
CDR3nt: TGCGCCAGCAGCTTCGGGGTGCTCTCTGGAAACACCATATATTTT

d_gene: -
v_gene: TRBV2
abundance: -
j_gene: TRBJ2-5
len: 15
CDR3aa: CASSGTGQPQETQYF
CDR3nt: TGTGCCAGCAGTGGCACAGGCCAACCCCAAGAGACCCAGTACTTC

d_gene: -
v_gene: TRBV7-9
abundance: -
j_gene: TRBJ2-2
len: 16
CDR3aa: CASSRRRAQNTGELFF
CDR3nt: TGTGCCAGCAGCCGACGAAGAGCCCAGAACACCGGGGAGCTGTTTTTT